Here is one T cell receptor (beta chain) with its context. These data are taken from a study of T-cell reconstitution after alpha-beta-depleted transplantation in children. The library targeted TCRbeta and was prepared with unique molecular identifiers. From the PCR reads, TCRdb called clonotypes with MiXCR, one entry per CDR3 protein. The profile shows 350,000 to 450,000 distinct CDR3 sequences, about 20% of them singletons. This clonotype was sampled from a human donor who donated a stem cell graft to a child with acute myeloid leukemia. The material was PBMCs from the stem cell graft donor, obtained from the stem cell graft.

This chain's CDR3 is CASSLALASGTFHEQFF. The CDR3, as DNA: TGTGCCAGCAGTTTAGCGCTGGCTAGCGGGACGTTCCATGAGCAGTTCTTC. The chain employs TRBV12-3 or TRBV12-4 and TRBJ2-1, with 9 bases fitting TRBD2. The V gene end was trimmed by 0 bases and the J gene end by 8 bases; junction bases not matched to a gene: 11. CDR3 length equals 17 residues.